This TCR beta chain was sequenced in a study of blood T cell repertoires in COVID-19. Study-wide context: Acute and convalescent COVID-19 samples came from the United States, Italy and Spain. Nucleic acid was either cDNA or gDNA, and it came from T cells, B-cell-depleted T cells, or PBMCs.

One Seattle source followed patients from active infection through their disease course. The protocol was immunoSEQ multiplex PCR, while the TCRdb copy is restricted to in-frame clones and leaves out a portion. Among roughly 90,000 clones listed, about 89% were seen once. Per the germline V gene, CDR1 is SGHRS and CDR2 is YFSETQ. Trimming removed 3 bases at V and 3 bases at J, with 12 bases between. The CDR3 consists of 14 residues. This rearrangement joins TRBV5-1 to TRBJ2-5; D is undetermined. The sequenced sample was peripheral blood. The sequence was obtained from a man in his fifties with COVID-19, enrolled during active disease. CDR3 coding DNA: TGCGCCAGCAGCTCAAGACATAATGAAGAGACCCAGTACTTC. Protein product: CASSSRHNEETQYF.